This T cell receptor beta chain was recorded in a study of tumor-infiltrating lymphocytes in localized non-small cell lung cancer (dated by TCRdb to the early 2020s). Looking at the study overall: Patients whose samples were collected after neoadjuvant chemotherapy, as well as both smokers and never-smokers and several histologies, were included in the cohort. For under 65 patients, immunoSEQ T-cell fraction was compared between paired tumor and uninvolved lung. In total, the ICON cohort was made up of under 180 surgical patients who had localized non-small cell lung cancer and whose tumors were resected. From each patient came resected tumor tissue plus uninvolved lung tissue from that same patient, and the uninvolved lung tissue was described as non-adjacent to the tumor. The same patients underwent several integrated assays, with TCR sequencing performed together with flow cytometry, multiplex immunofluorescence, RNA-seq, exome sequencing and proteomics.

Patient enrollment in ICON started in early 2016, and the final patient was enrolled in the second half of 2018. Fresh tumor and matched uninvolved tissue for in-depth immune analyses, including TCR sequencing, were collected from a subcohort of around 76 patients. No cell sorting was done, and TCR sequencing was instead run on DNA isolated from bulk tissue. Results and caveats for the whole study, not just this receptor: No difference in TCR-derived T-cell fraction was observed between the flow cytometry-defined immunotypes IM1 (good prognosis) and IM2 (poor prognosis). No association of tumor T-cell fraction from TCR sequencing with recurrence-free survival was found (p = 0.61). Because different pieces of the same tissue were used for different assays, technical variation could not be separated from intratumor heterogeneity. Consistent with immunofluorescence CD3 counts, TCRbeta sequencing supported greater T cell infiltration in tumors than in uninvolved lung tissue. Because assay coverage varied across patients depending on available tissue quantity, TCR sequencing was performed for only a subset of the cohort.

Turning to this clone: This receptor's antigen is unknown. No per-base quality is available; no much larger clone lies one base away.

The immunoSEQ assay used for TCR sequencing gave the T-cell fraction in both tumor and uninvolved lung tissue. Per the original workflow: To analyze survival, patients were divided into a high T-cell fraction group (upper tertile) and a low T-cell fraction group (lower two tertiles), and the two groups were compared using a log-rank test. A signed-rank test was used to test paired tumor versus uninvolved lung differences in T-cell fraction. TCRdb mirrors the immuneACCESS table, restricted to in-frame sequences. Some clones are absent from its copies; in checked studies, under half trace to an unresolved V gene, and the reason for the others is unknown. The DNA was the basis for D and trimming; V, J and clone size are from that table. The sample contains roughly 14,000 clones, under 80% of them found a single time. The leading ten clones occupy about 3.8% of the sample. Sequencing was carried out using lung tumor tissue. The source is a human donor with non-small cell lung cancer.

The CDR3 region: CASNPQTGIFAEAFF. The bases read TGTGCCAGCAATCCCCAGACAGGGATCTTTGCTGAAGCTTTCTTT. Recombination linked TRBV28 to TRBJ1-1; the central 7 bases match TRBD1. CDR1 and CDR2 are drawn from the germline V gene: MDHEN, SYDVKM. At the junction V is shortened by 7 bases and J by 6 bases; bases outside the gene matches: 14. From its cysteine to its phenylalanine, the CDR3 spans 15 amino acids. Only CDR3 DNA is held: 45 bases, read in frame from base 1.